Listed below are T cell receptor beta chains from one sample, sequenced in a study of OX40 agonist ivuxolimab in advanced cancers. TCRdb's copy holds only in-frame clones and misses some; the assay was immunoSEQ multiplex PCR. The sample includes about 15,000 clones, about four fifths of them seen just once. Material: CD4+ or CD8+ T cells sorted from blood, obtained in a trial of the OX40 agonist ivuxolimab. Receptor source: an adult with an advanced solid tumor such as melanoma, head and neck, liver or kidney cancer. Both conserved end residues are part of each CDR3. The D gene is left open where the match is weak. Clone size appears in some rows only: once, few, many, or a class for an expanded clone.

-	medium-sized	TRBV4-3	TRBJ1-4	CASSQTDWGADEKLFF	TGCGCCAGCAGCCAGACCGACTGGGGGGCGGATGAAAAACTGTTTTTT
TRBD1	-	TRBV7-9	TRBJ2-1	CASRAGGNEQFF	TGTGCCAGCAGGGCAGGGGGCAATGAGCAGTTCTTC
-	-	TRBV2	TRBJ2-2	CASSDDLPGELFF	TGTGCCAGCAGCGATGACCTACCCGGGGAGCTGTTTTTT
-	-	TRBV11-2	TRBJ2-7	CASSSRTGWPAEQYF	TGTGCCAGCAGCTCACGTACAGGATGGCCCGCCGAGCAGTACTTC
TRBD1	few	TRBV7-9	TRBJ1-1	CASSIIQGGATEAFF	TGTGCCAGCAGCATAATACAGGGGGGCGCCACTGAAGCTTTCTTT
-	medium-sized	TRBV5-1	TRBJ1-2	CASSTLQGAWHGYTF	TGCGCCAGCAGCACCTTACAGGGAGCTTGGCATGGCTACACCTTC
-	once	TRBV4-1	TRBJ2-3	CASSQVRSSTDTQYF	TGCGCCAGCAGCCAAGTCCGTTCTAGCACAGATACGCAGTATTTT
TRBD2	-	TRBV15	TRBJ2-1	CATSREGGSEQFF	TGTGCCACCAGCAGAGAGGGGGGGAGTGAGCAGTTCTTC
-	-	TRBV27	TRBJ2-7	CASSNRVGYEQYF	TGTGCCAGCAGCAACAGGGTCGGCTACGAGCAGTACTTC
-	once	TRBV5-6	TRBJ2-6	CASRGDSSGANVLTF	TGTGCCAGCAGGGGAGACAGCTCTGGGGCCAACGTCCTGACTTTC
TRBD1	-	TRBV30	TRBJ2-1	CAWRDRGPYNEQFF	TGTGCCTGGAGGGACAGGGGGCCCTACAATGAGCAGTTCTTC
-	-	TRBV27	TRBJ2-7	CASSLWAAPRDEQYF	TGTGCCAGCAGTTTATGGGCGGCACCCAGAGACGAGCAGTACTTC
TRBD1	-	TRBV7-9	TRBJ2-3	CASSTDWDRDTDTQYF	TGTGCCAGCAGCACAGACTGGGACAGGGACACAGATACGCAGTATTTT
TRBD1	-	TRBV29-1	TRBJ1-5	CSVGDSYQPQHF	TGCAGCGTGGGGGACAGCTATCAGCCCCAGCATTTT
-	-	TRBV6-1	TRBJ2-6	CASSEIGTGANVLTF	TGTGCCAGCAGTGAGATCGGGACTGGGGCCAACGTCCTGACTTTC
TRBD2	-	TRBV5-4	TRBJ2-5	CASSIGLAGGPEETQYF	TGTGCCAGCAGCATAGGACTAGCGGGGGGGCCAGAGGAGACCCAGTACTTC
-	-	TRBV11-2	TRBJ2-7	CASRFSLRSSYEQYF	TGTGCCAGCAGGTTCAGCCTTAGGAGTTCCTACGAGCAGTACTTC
-	-	TRBV28	TRBJ1-4	CASSLPHLATNEKLFF	TGTGCCAGCAGTTTACCCCATCTTGCAACTAATGAAAAACTGTTTTTT
-	-	TRBV13	TRBJ2-3	CASQPTTQGSDTQYF	TGTGCCAGCCAACCTACCACACAGGGTTCGGATACGCAGTATTTT
-	-	TRBV19	TRBJ1-1	CASSGDVWGTEAFF	TGTGCCAGTAGTGGAGATGTTTGGGGCACTGAAGCTTTCTTT
-	-	TRBV29-1	TRBJ1-1	CSFRGREGNTEAFF	TGCAGCTTCCGGGGGAGGGAAGGGAACACTGAAGCTTTCTTT
TRBD1	-	TRBV9	TRBJ1-4	CASSAQDRDRFLFF	TGTGCCAGCAGCGCACAGGACAGGGATCGATTTTTGTTTTTT
-	-	TRBV27	TRBJ1-1	CASRIGGWTEAFF	TGTGCCAGCAGAATAGGAGGTTGGACTGAAGCTTTCTTT
-	few	TRBV7-9	TRBJ1-1	CACRRLSTEAFF	TGTGCGTGCCGTCGTCTCAGCACTGAAGCTTTCTTT
-	-	TRBV27	TRBJ1-5	CASSVVSDQPQHF	TGTGCCAGCAGTGTAGTTTCGGATCAGCCCCAGCATTTT
TRBD1	few	TRBV9	TRBJ1-2	CASSGAGTGGIYGYTF	TGTGCCAGCAGCGGAGCCGGGACAGGGGGTATTTATGGCTACACCTTC
-	-	TRBV27	TRBJ1-1	CASRGAGGRLKAFF	TGTGCCAGCAGGGGAGCTGGGGGACGGCTGAAAGCTTTCTTT
-	-	TRBV7-9	TRBJ1-1	CASSFQGMNTEAFF	TGTGCCAGCAGCTTCCAGGGAATGAACACTGAAGCTTTCTTT
-	-	TRBV19	TRBJ2-2	CASSIGRNTGELFF	TGTGCCAGTAGTATAGGCAGAAACACCGGGGAGCTGTTTTTT
TRBD2	-	TRBV4-1	TRBJ2-3	CASSQLAGTTDTQYF	TGCGCCAGCAGCCAGCTAGCGGGGACCACAGATACGCAGTATTTT
-	-	TRBV19	TRBJ1-1	CASSIEAGSSEAFF	TGTGCCAGTAGTATAGAGGCGGGGAGCTCTGAAGCTTTCTTT
-	-	TRBV7-8	TRBJ1-1	CASSLITQDTEAFF	TGTGCCAGCAGCTTAATTACGCAAGACACTGAAGCTTTCTTT
-	-	TRBV6-5	TRBJ1-2	CASTDRGIFGYTF	TGTGCCAGCACGGACAGAGGAATATTTGGCTACACCTTC
-	-	TRBV29-1	TRBJ2-5	CSVEFSAAGSWEQYF	TGCAGCGTTGAGTTCTCGGCCGCAGGGTCCTGGGAGCAGTACTTC
-	-	TRBV19	TRBJ1-1	CATSDSVNTEAFF	TGTGCCACTAGTGATTCGGTGAACACTGAAGCTTTCTTT
-	-	TRBV4-1	TRBJ2-4	CASSHEDREGDIQYF	TGCGCCAGCAGCCACGAGGACAGGGAGGGGGACATTCAGTACTTC
TRBD2	-	TRBV11-2	TRBJ2-1	CASSTSGTRYNEQFF	TGTGCCAGCAGCACCAGCGGGACCCGGTACAATGAGCAGTTCTTC
TRBD2	-	TRBV6-4	TRBJ2-3	CASSATSGGGDTQYF	TGTGCCAGCAGCGCCACTAGCGGGGGCGGAGATACGCAGTATTTT
-	-	TRBV29-1	TRBJ1-2	CSVEAEYYGYTF	TGCAGCGTTGAGGCCGAGTATTATGGCTACACCTTC
-	once	TRBV7-9	TRBJ1-1	CASSLAPGLNTEAFF	TGTGCCAGCAGCTTAGCCCCGGGGTTGAACACTGAAGCTTTCTTT
-	-	TRBV2	TRBJ1-2	CASTLTGTNGYTF	TGTGCCAGCACTTTGACAGGCACTAATGGCTACACCTTC
-	-	TRBV21-1	TRBJ1-2	CASSPKIDRADGYTF	TGTGCCAGCAGCCCTAAGATAGACAGGGCGGATGGCTACACCTTC
-	-	TRBV5-6	TRBJ1-2	CASSLEQGFDYGYTF	TGTGCCAGCAGCCTAGAACAGGGTTTTGACTATGGCTACACCTTC
TRBD2	-	TRBV6-4	TRBJ2-1	CASSDGLAGVDEQFF	TGTGCCAGCAGCGACGGACTAGCGGGAGTAGATGAGCAGTTCTTC
TRBD1	few	TRBV18	TRBJ1-1	CASRRTGDDTEAFF	TGTGCCAGCCGCCGGACAGGGGACGACACTGAAGCTTTCTTT
TRBD1	-	TRBV15	TRBJ1-2	CATSRDRGQGDGYTF	TGTGCCACCAGCAGAGATAGGGGACAGGGGGATGGCTACACCTTC
TRBD2	-	TRBV5-6	TRBJ2-7	CASSLATSGYSYEQYF	TGTGCCAGCAGCTTGGCGACTAGCGGTTACTCCTACGAGCAGTACTTC
-	-	TRBV29-1	TRBJ1-2	CSVGRDYGYTF	TGCAGCGTTGGCAGGGACTATGGCTACACCTTC
-	-	TRBV15	TRBJ2-2	CATSRRSNTGELFF	TGTGCCACCAGCAGACGCAGCAACACCGGGGAGCTGTTTTTT
TRBD1	medium-sized	TRBV7-9	TRBJ2-7	CASTRSLGQSSYEQYF	TGTGCCAGCACGCGCAGCTTGGGACAGAGCTCCTACGAGCAGTACTTC
TRBD2	-	TRBV9	TRBJ2-7	CASSLAGDIYEQYF	TGTGCCAGCAGCTTAGCGGGGGATATCTACGAGCAGTACTTC
-	-	TRBV4-2	TRBJ2-1	CASSQVVEYNEQFF	TGTGCCAGCAGCCAAGTGGTCGAGTACAATGAGCAGTTCTTC